This T cell receptor (beta chain) emerged from a study of CD8 T cells in ankylosing spondylitis. Regarding the study as a whole: In ankylosing spondylitis blood, a motif of seven to nine highly homologous TCR beta variants appeared characteristic.

This clonotype was detected once. Its antigen is not identified. CDR3 length: 12 amino acids. The V and J ends lost 3 bases and 1 base respectively, with 4 bases between them. Germline CDR1 is SGDLS and CDR2 is YYNGEE. Quantitative barcoded 5'-RACE was used to prepare TCR beta libraries. TCRdb analysed the 5' RACE reads with MiXCR anew, one entry per CDR3 protein. The sample consists of about 250,000 distinct CDR3 sequences, roughly 32% of them appearing once. The rearrangement links TRBV9 to TRBJ2-5; D is undetermined. Sequenced: blood, either unsorted or a sorted T cell fraction (not recorded which). This TCR was recovered from a male donor with ankylosing spondylitis or in good health (not recorded which). The CDR3 loop is CASSGIQETQYF. The CDR3 nucleotides are TGTGCCAGCAGCGGTATCCAAGAGACCCAGTACTTC.